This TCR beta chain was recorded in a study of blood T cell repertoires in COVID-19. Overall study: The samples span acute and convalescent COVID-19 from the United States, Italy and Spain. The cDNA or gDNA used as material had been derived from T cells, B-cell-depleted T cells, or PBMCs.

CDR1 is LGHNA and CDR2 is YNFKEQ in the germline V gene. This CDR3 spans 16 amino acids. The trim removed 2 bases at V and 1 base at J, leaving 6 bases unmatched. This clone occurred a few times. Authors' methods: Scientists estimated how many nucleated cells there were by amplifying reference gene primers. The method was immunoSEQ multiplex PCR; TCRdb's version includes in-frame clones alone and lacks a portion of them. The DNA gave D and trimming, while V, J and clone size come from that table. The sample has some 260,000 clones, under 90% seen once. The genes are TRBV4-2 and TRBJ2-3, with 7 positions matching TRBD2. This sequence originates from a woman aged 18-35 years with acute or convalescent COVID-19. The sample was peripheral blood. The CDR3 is CASSQSLAVGTDTQYF. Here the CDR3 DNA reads TGTGCCAGCAGCCAAAGCCTAGCGGTCGGCACAGATACGCAGTATTTT.